The 22 T cell receptor beta chains given below trace back to one sample, sequenced in a study of blood T cell repertoires in COVID-19 (TCRdb year 2020). Libraries came from the immunoSEQ multiplex PCR assay. Drawn from immuneACCESS, this table holds only the in-frame rearrangements with V and J called that TCRdb kept. Clones are partly lost; checked studies trace under half to an unresolved V gene and leave the rest unexplained. This sample lists roughly 230,000 clones; 70% to 90% were detected once. The top ten constitute about 1% of the sample. Sequenced sample: peripheral blood. The source of these receptors is a man aged 40-49 years with acute or convalescent COVID-19.

V gene TRBV28 combines with J gene TRBJ1-5; D is undetermined. Deletions cut 5 bases from V and 7 bases from J, with 15 bases between. CDR3 length: 14 residues. Looked up from germline, CDR1 is MDHEN and CDR2 is SYDVKM. The DNA for the CDR3 is TGTGCCAGCAGTCTCCCGCAGGTAAGACAGCCCCAGCATTTT. It codes for CASSLPQVRQPQHF. The full variable domain, rest sourced from reference TRBV28 and TRBJ1-5, is DVKVTQSSRYLVKRTGEKVFLECVQDMDHENMFWYRQDPGLGLRLIYFSYDVKMKEKGDIPEGYSVSREKKERFSLILESASTNQTSMYLCASSLPQVRQPQHFGDGTRLSIL.

V gene TRBV19 combines with J gene TRBJ1-6; TRBD1 matches at 7 bases. Germline CDR1 and CDR2: LNHDA and SQIVND (reference sequence). Trimming removed 10 bases from V and 5 bases from J; junction bases left unmatched: 14. CDR3 length: 16 amino acids. The CDR3 region has the DNA TGTGCCACCCGAACAGGGGCGACAGGAAATAATTCACCCCTCCACTTT. Translation gives CATRTGATGNNSPLHF.

The chain carries TRBV18 and TRBJ1-4; TRBD1 matches 7 bases. Looked up from germline, CDR1 is KGHSH and CDR2 is LQKENI. J gave up 3 bases and V 3 bases, and 4 bases lay outside the gene matches. The length of the CDR3 is 15 residues. The CDR3 sequence: CASSPGTVPNEKLFF. DNA for the CDR3: TGTGCCAGCTCACCCGGGACAGTCCCTAATGAAAAACTGTTTTTT.

Details on this clone: This CDR3 is also generated by other DNA sequences in the sample. V gene TRBV5-4 combines with J gene TRBJ2-3; 13 bases fit TRBD2. The CDR3 spans 16 residues. From germline, CDR1 is SGHNT and CDR2 YYREEE (reference sequence). V dropped 1 base and J dropped 3; count of bases not matched to a gene: 2. The CDR3 here is CASSLRLAGGTDTQYF. CDR3 nucleotide sequence: TGTGCCAGCAGCTTGAGACTAGCGGGGGGTACAGATACGCAGTATTTT.

This rearrangement joins TRBV5-6 to TRBJ2-3; TRBD2 is a possible D gene (6 bases). Germline loops: CDR1 SGHDT, CDR2 YYEEEE. Between the trimmed V and J ends, which lost 4 bases and 5 bases, there was a span of 23 bases. CDR3 length equals 17 residues. This chain's CDR3 is CASSQSGPSKVIDTQYF. In nucleotides, the CDR3 is TGTGCCAGCAGCCAGAGCGGGCCCTCCAAGGTAATAGATACGCAGTATTTT.

This clone was counted a few times. The V call is TRBV3-1 (or the pseudogene TRBV3-2), the J call TRBJ1-3; D perhaps matches TRBD1 (6 bases). V dropped 6 bases and J dropped 2 bases, with 14 bases sitting between them. Germline assignment: CDR1 LGHDT and CDR2 YNNKEL (reference sequence). There are 15 residues in the CDR3. Written as DNA, the CDR3 is TGTGCCAGCAGTTGGGAGTGGACAGCTGGAAACACCATATATTTT. Translation: CASSWEWTAGNTIYF.

This clone was seen a single time. CDR3 in amino acids: CASTPRRQYNEKLFF. DNA of the CDR3: TGTGCCAGCACCCCGAGGCGGCAGTACAATGAAAAACTGTTTTTT. The rearrangement uses TRBV28 and TRBJ1-4; D uncertain. Germline V gene lookup returns CDR1 MDHEN and CDR2 SYDVKM. Trimming took off 7 bases at V and 5 bases at J, with 17 bases between the two ends. The CDR3 is 15 residues long.

At least ten counts were recorded for this clone. The identical CDR3 is also encoded by other nucleotide sequences in the sample. The CDR3: CASREQGLDTEAFF. As DNA, the CDR3 is TGTGCCAGTAGGGAACAGGGGTTAGACACTGAAGCTTTCTTT. The chain links TRBV19 to TRBJ1-1, with 7 bases matching TRBD1. CDR1 and CDR2 (germline): LNHDA, SQIVND (reference sequence). CDR3 length: 14 residues. The V and J ends lost 6 bases and 3 bases, in that order; junction bases with no gene match: 7.

The chain has TRBV27 and TRBJ2-7, with 7 positions matching TRBD1. V shed 5 bases, J shed 9 bases, and the junction held 10 bases outside the gene matches. This CDR3 is built from 13 residues. Germline values: CDR1 MNHEY, CDR2 SMNVEV (reference sequence). This CDR3 reads CASSTGQLSWQYF. CDR3 nucleotides: TGTGCCAGCAGTACGGGACAGCTCTCTTGGCAGTACTTC.

The CDR3 nucleotides are TGTGCCACCAGTGCGGCTGGGCTTCGTGGCTACACCTTC. Its protein product is CATSAAGLRGYTF. The V call is TRBV24-1, the J call TRBJ1-2; the D is unclear. Germline assignment: CDR1 KGHDR and CDR2 SFDVKD. The CDR3 contains 13 residues. V lost 5 bases, J lost 7 bases, and 13 bases lay in between.

This sequence joins TRBV12-5 and TRBJ1-5; D might be TRBD1 (6 bases). The germline V gene encodes CDR1 LGHNT and CDR2 FRNRAP. V lost 0 bases to trimming and J lost 6 bases, with 21 bases between them. The CDR3 sequence is 18 residues long. The CDR3 protein is CASGLVLTGQGMRQPQHF. CDR3 DNA sequence: TGTGCTAGTGGTTTGGTCCTTACAGGTCAGGGGATGCGTCAGCCCCAGCATTTT.

Here the CDR3 DNA reads TGTGCCACCAGTGATTACGGGACAGGGGGCACCACAGATACGCAGTATTTT. This sequence encodes CATSDYGTGGTTDTQYF. This sequence joins TRBV24-1 and TRBJ2-3, with 12 bases matching TRBD1. V lost 2 bases and J lost 2; bases outside the gene matches: 4. The CDR3 runs to 17 residues. CDR1 is KGHDR and CDR2 is SFDVKD in the germline V gene.

J is TRBJ1-2 and V is TRBV12-3 or TRBV12-4, with a possible D match to TRBD1 (5 bases). Trimming removed 0 bases at V and 7 bases at J, with 9 bases between. The CDR3 contains 13 residues. CDR3 DNA sequence: TGTGCCAGCAGTTTAGCCGGGGGAACTGGCTACACCTTC. This translates into CASSLAGGTGYTF.

This chain uses TRBV3-1 (or the pseudogene TRBV3-2) with TRBJ2-3; TRBD2 agrees at 11 bases. V trimming: 6 bases; J trimming: 3 bases; junction bases outside the gene matches: 5. This CDR3 comprises 15 residues. CDR1 is LGHDT and CDR2 is YNNKEL in the germline V gene (reference sequence). CDR3 bases: TGTGCCAGCAGTGAGGGACTAGCGGAAACAGATACGCAGTATTTT. As protein: CASSEGLAETDTQYF.

The chain employs TRBV28 and TRBJ1-2; TRBD1 might be the D (5 bases). Germline lookup yields CDR1 MDHEN and CDR2 SYDVKM. This CDR3 comprises 15 residues. V shed 7 bases and J shed 4 bases, with 19 bases lying between them. The DNA of the CDR3 is TGTGCCAGCACCCCCTCTCCCGGGGGAGGCTATGGCTACACCTTC. This encodes CASTPSPGGGYGYTF.

V is TRBV11-2 and J is TRBJ2-3; D is possibly TRBD2 (5 bases). Germline loops: CDR1 SGHAT, CDR2 FQNNGV. CDR3 length: 17 amino acids. Trimming removed 1 base at V and 6 bases at J, with 20 bases between. In nucleotides, the CDR3 is TGTGCCAGCAGCTTAGTAGGGATGACTACCCGTGGGGATACGCAGTATTTT. It specifies CASSLVGMTTRGDTQYF.

The chain carries TRBV5-1 and TRBJ1-5, with 10 bases matching TRBD1. Germline-derived CDR1 and CDR2 are SGHRS and YFSETQ. The CDR3 runs 15 residues. The V gene end was trimmed by 3 bases and the J gene end by 4 bases; junction bases not matched to a gene: 4. The CDR3 sequence: CASSSGTGANQPQHF. The CDR3, as DNA: TGCGCCAGCAGCTCCGGGACAGGGGCAAATCAGCCCCAGCATTTT.

The rearrangement joins TRBV9 to TRBJ2-3, with D perhaps TRBD2 (6 bases). Looked up from germline, CDR1 is SGDLS and CDR2 is YYNGEE. The CDR3 is 17 amino acids. V lost 3 bases and J 0 bases, leaving 17 bases between the germline ends. In DNA, the CDR3 is TGTGCCAGCAGCGCCAGATCCGCGGGGTCTAGCACAGATACGCAGTATTTT. Translation gives CASSARSAGSSTDTQYF.

This chain connects TRBV13 to TRBJ1-4; 8 bases match TRBD1. The CDR3 runs to 15 residues. V dropped 5 bases and J dropped 0; count of bases not matched to a gene: 2. Germline V gene data show CDR1 as PRHDT and CDR2 as FYEKMQ (reference sequence). CDR3 bases: TGTGCCAGCAGCCAGGGACAGGCAACTAATGAAAAACTGTTTTTT. It is translated as CASSQGQATNEKLFF.

V gene TRBV5-5 combines with J gene TRBJ1-5; D remains unclear. The CDR3 spans 15 residues. The V and J ends lost 1 base and 0 bases respectively, with 8 bases between them. Per germline, CDR1 SGHKS and CDR2 YYEKEE (reference sequence). As DNA, the CDR3 is TGTGCCAGCAGCTTGTCGGGTAATAGCAATCAGCCCCAGCATTTT. Protein sequence: CASSLSGNSNQPQHF.

This sequence joins TRBV20-1 and TRBJ2-1, with 9 positions matching TRBD1. Germline assignment: CDR1 DFQATT and CDR2 SNEGSKA (reference sequence). The CDR3 sequence is 11 residues long. The trim removed 5 bases at V and 8 bases at J, leaving 1 base unmatched. CDR3 amino acids: CSAGQGHEQFF. CDR3 sequence (DNA): TGCAGTGCTGGACAGGGGCATGAGCAGTTCTTC.

V gene TRBV6-5 combines with J gene TRBJ1-6, with 8 nucleotides matching TRBD1. V was pared by 6 bases and J by 7 bases, with 5 bases of the junction left unmatched. Per the germline V gene, CDR1 is MNHEY and CDR2 is SVGAGI. The CDR3 totals 14 residues. The CDR3 coding sequence is TGTGCCAGCAGAATGACAGGGGCAAATTCACCCCTCCACTTT. This encodes CASRMTGANSPLHF.